This T cell receptor (beta chain) derives from a study of OX40 agonist ivuxolimab in advanced cancers. This clone was found a few times. Some clones are missing from TCRdb's copy, which holds only in-frame ones; the method was immunoSEQ multiplex PCR. Among more than 80,000 clones listed, 80% to 90% were seen once. Trimming took 7 bases from V and 3 from J, leaving 9 bases between them. The CDR3 extends over 12 amino acids. Germline-derived CDR1 and CDR2 are MNHNY and SVGAGI (reference sequence). Sequences were derived from CD4+ or CD8+ T cells sorted from blood, sampled in a trial of the OX40 agonist ivuxolimab. The chain recombines TRBV6-6 with TRBJ1-1, with D unresolved. The TCR was taken from an adult with an advanced solid tumor such as melanoma, head and neck, liver or kidney cancer. The CDR3 reads CASKIRDTEAFF. The CDR3 DNA sequence: TGTGCCAGCAAAATCCGGGACACTGAAGCTTTCTTT.